The rows below give T cell receptor beta chains drawn from one sample of a study of blood T cell repertoires in COVID-19. The method was immunoSEQ multiplex PCR; TCRdb's version includes in-frame clones alone and lacks a portion of them. The sample shows more than 300,000 clones, approximately 90% of them seen only once. Material: PBMCs or T cells enriched from blood (not recorded which). These receptor sequences come from a man under 40 who had recovered from COVID-19. The CDR3 runs from the conserved cysteine through the conserved F or W. A D gene is named only where the DNA matches it firmly. The listing skips clone size in some rows; elsewhere it reads once, few, many or a size class.

CDR3nt: TGTGCCAGTAAATCCCTAGCGGGAGAGGACATTCAGTACTTC
CDR3aa: CASKSLAGEDIQYF
j_gene: TRBJ2-4
abundance: NA
d_gene: TRBD2
v_gene: TRBV19

CDR3nt: TGTGCCAGCAGCGAAGCCGGGACAGTCTATAATTCACCCCTCCACTTT
CDR3aa: CASSEAGTVYNSPLHF
j_gene: TRBJ1-6
abundance: NA
d_gene: TRBD1
v_gene: TRBV9

CDR3nt: TGTGCCAGCAGCTCGCCGGCGGGTGCAGATACGCAGTATTTT
CDR3aa: CASSSPAGADTQYF
j_gene: TRBJ2-3
abundance: NA
d_gene: NA
v_gene: TRBV6-5

CDR3nt: TGTGCCAGTAGTATAGGTTTGCGCGCCTTGAGGGAGCAGTACTTC
CDR3aa: CASSIGLRALREQYF
j_gene: TRBJ2-7
abundance: NA
d_gene: NA
v_gene: TRBV19

CDR3nt: TGCGCCAGCAGCCGCACCGGGACTAGCGGCAATTACGAGCAGTACTTC
CDR3aa: CASSRTGTSGNYEQYF
j_gene: TRBJ2-7
abundance: NA
d_gene: TRBD2
v_gene: TRBV5-1

CDR3nt: TGTGCCACCAACGGAGACGCAGATACGCAGTATTTT
CDR3aa: CATNGDADTQYF
j_gene: TRBJ2-3
abundance: NA
d_gene: NA
v_gene: TRBV10-3

CDR3nt: TGTGCCAGCAGTTTCCCGGGGGATGGGGCGAGCAATCAGCCCCAGCATTTT
CDR3aa: CASSFPGDGASNQPQHF
j_gene: TRBJ1-5
abundance: NA
d_gene: NA
v_gene: TRBV28

CDR3nt: TGTGCCAGCACCACCGCCAGCGGGGGCAGCACAGATACGCAGTATTTT
CDR3aa: CASTTASGGSTDTQYF
j_gene: TRBJ2-3
abundance: NA
d_gene: TRBD2
v_gene: TRBV11-2

CDR3nt: TGTGCCAGCAGTTTAAGTCCCGGGACTCTGTACAATGAGCAGTTCTTC
CDR3aa: CASSLSPGTLYNEQFF
j_gene: TRBJ2-1
abundance: once
d_gene: NA
v_gene: TRBV28

CDR3nt: TGTGCCAGTAGTCAGGGGGATATGAACACTGAAGCTTTCTTT
CDR3aa: CASSQGDMNTEAFF
j_gene: TRBJ1-1
abundance: NA
d_gene: TRBD1
v_gene: TRBV19

CDR3nt: TGTGCCTGCGTCCTAGCGGGAGTCGGTGAGCAGTACTTC
CDR3aa: CACVLAGVGEQYF
j_gene: TRBJ2-7
abundance: NA
d_gene: TRBD2
v_gene: TRBV30

CDR3nt: TGTGCCAGCAGCTTAGATGCAGGACAGGGATATGGCTACACCTTC
CDR3aa: CASSLDAGQGYGYTF
j_gene: TRBJ1-2
abundance: NA
d_gene: TRBD1
v_gene: TRBV11-3

CDR3nt: TGTGCCAGCAGCGTAGTGTCCTTAATGGGCGGCTACACCTTC
CDR3aa: CASSVVSLMGGYTF
j_gene: TRBJ1-2
abundance: NA
d_gene: NA
v_gene: TRBV9

CDR3nt: TGTGCCAGCTCACCACCACCGGACAGGGGCTATGGCTACACCTTC
CDR3aa: CASSPPPDRGYGYTF
j_gene: TRBJ1-2
abundance: NA
d_gene: TRBD1
v_gene: TRBV18

CDR3nt: TGTGCCAGCAGCAAATTCCGCGGGCGCCAGCCCCAGCATTTT
CDR3aa: CASSKFRGRQPQHF
j_gene: TRBJ1-5
abundance: NA
d_gene: NA
v_gene: TRBV21-1

CDR3nt: TGTGCCAGCAGTACCCCGGGAGGAGAAGATAATGAAAAACTGTTTTTT
CDR3aa: CASSTPGGEDNEKLFF
j_gene: TRBJ1-4
abundance: NA
d_gene: NA
v_gene: TRBV28

CDR3nt: TGCGCCAGCAGCCAAAACACCCCTCCCTACGAGCAGTACTTC
CDR3aa: CASSQNTPPYEQYF
j_gene: TRBJ2-7
abundance: many
d_gene: NA
v_gene: TRBV4-1

CDR3nt: TGTGCCAGCCAGCGTCGAATGAACACTGAAGCTTTCTTT
CDR3aa: CASQRRMNTEAFF
j_gene: TRBJ1-1
abundance: NA
d_gene: NA
v_gene: TRBV5-4

CDR3nt: TGTGCCAGCAGCTTCGGGTACTCTGGAAACACCATATATTTT
CDR3aa: CASSFGYSGNTIYF
j_gene: TRBJ1-3
abundance: NA
d_gene: NA
v_gene: TRBV5-4

CDR3nt: TGTGCCAGCAGCCAAGATGGGTTAGCCGGAGAGACCCAGTACTTC
CDR3aa: CASSQDGLAGETQYF
j_gene: TRBJ2-5
abundance: NA
d_gene: NA
v_gene: TRBV3-1/TRBV3-2

CDR3nt: TGTGCCAGCAGCTGGTCGGGGGTGGGCGTCGAGCAGTACTTC
CDR3aa: CASSWSGVGVEQYF
j_gene: TRBJ2-7
abundance: NA
d_gene: NA
v_gene: TRBV7-2

CDR3nt: TGTGCCAGCTCACCTTCCCGGGACAGGGACTACGAGCAGTACTTC
CDR3aa: CASSPSRDRDYEQYF
j_gene: TRBJ2-7
abundance: NA
d_gene: TRBD1
v_gene: TRBV18

CDR3nt: TGCAGCGTTGGTAAGCGCCAGGATACGCAGTATTTT
CDR3aa: CSVGKRQDTQYF
j_gene: TRBJ2-3
abundance: NA
d_gene: NA
v_gene: TRBV29-1

CDR3nt: TGCGCCAGCAGCTTGGACGGTTACCCCAGGGTGCAGTACTTC
CDR3aa: CASSLDGYPRVQYF
j_gene: TRBJ2-7
abundance: NA
d_gene: NA
v_gene: TRBV5-1

CDR3nt: TGCAGCGCCGTACCGACCACCGGGACAGGGAACTCCTACAATGAGCAGTTCTTC
CDR3aa: CSAVPTTGTGNSYNEQFF
j_gene: TRBJ2-1
abundance: NA
d_gene: TRBD1
v_gene: TRBV29-1

CDR3nt: TGCAGCGTTGGGGGGGGCTACGAGCAGTACTTC
CDR3aa: CSVGGGYEQYF
j_gene: TRBJ2-7
abundance: NA
d_gene: TRBD2
v_gene: TRBV29-1

CDR3nt: TGTGCCAGCTGGTCAGGGGTCCACGAGCAGTACTTC
CDR3aa: CASWSGVHEQYF
j_gene: TRBJ2-7
abundance: NA
d_gene: NA
v_gene: TRBV6-6

CDR3nt: TGTGCCAGCTCACGCACCCAGAATAGACAGGGGAACTATGGCTACACCTTC
CDR3aa: CASSRTQNRQGNYGYTF
j_gene: TRBJ1-2
abundance: NA
d_gene: TRBD1
v_gene: TRBV18

CDR3nt: TGTGCCAGCAAGACTAGCTCTGGAGAGACCCAGTACTTC
CDR3aa: CASKTSSGETQYF
j_gene: TRBJ2-5
abundance: NA
d_gene: TRBD2
v_gene: TRBV3-1/TRBV3-2

CDR3nt: TGTGCCAGCAGCCCAACTAGCGAAGGAGAGACCCAGTACTTC
CDR3aa: CASSPTSEGETQYF
j_gene: TRBJ2-5
abundance: NA
d_gene: TRBD2
v_gene: TRBV5-6

CDR3nt: TGCGCCAGCAGCTTCACTGCGGGCTCCTACAATGAGCAGTTCTTC
CDR3aa: CASSFTAGSYNEQFF
j_gene: TRBJ2-1
abundance: NA
d_gene: NA
v_gene: TRBV5-1

CDR3nt: TGCGCCAGCAGCTTGGAGGGGACAGCCTACGAGCAGTACTTC
CDR3aa: CASSLEGTAYEQYF
j_gene: TRBJ2-7
abundance: NA
d_gene: TRBD1
v_gene: TRBV5-1

CDR3nt: TGCGCCAGCAGCAGGAGGACAGCTACTGAAGCTTTCTTT
CDR3aa: CASSRRTATEAFF
j_gene: TRBJ1-1
abundance: NA
d_gene: NA
v_gene: TRBV5-1

CDR3nt: TGTGCCAGCTCAGAAGACAGGGCCGCGAACACCGGGGAGCTGTTTTTT
CDR3aa: CASSEDRAANTGELFF
j_gene: TRBJ2-2
abundance: NA
d_gene: TRBD1
v_gene: TRBV18

CDR3nt: TGTGCCAGCACGGGGGGGAGTTCCTACGAGCAGTACTTC
CDR3aa: CASTGGSSYEQYF
j_gene: TRBJ2-7
abundance: NA
d_gene: TRBD2
v_gene: TRBV2

CDR3nt: TGTGCCAGCAGCTTAGTCCCAGATGGCTACACCTTC
CDR3aa: CASSLVPDGYTF
j_gene: TRBJ1-2
abundance: NA
d_gene: NA
v_gene: TRBV5-6

CDR3nt: TGTGCCAGTAGCAGGGGGCGTATCGGGGAGCTGTTTTTT
CDR3aa: CASSRGRIGELFF
j_gene: TRBJ2-2
abundance: NA
d_gene: TRBD1
v_gene: TRBV19

CDR3nt: TGTGCCAGCAGTTTTGTCGGGGGGGGACAGGGATATGAAAAACTGTTTTTT
CDR3aa: CASSFVGGGQGYEKLFF
j_gene: TRBJ1-4
abundance: NA
d_gene: TRBD1
v_gene: TRBV27

CDR3nt: TGTGCCACCAGTGATTTCGGCACTAGCGGATCGAATGAGCAGTTCTTC
CDR3aa: CATSDFGTSGSNEQFF
j_gene: TRBJ2-1
abundance: NA
d_gene: TRBD2
v_gene: TRBV24-1

CDR3nt: TGCGCCAGCAGCCCACGAGGGACAGGGGGAGGTCCTGGTGGCTACACCTTC
CDR3aa: CASSPRGTGGGPGGYTF
j_gene: TRBJ1-2
abundance: NA
d_gene: TRBD1
v_gene: TRBV4-1

CDR3nt: TGTGCCAGCAGCTGGGCAGGGGGCACGGATACGCAGTATTTT
CDR3aa: CASSWAGGTDTQYF
j_gene: TRBJ2-3
abundance: NA
d_gene: TRBD1
v_gene: TRBV5-4

CDR3nt: TGTGCCAGCCTAGGGACAGGGGGCGATGGCTACACCTTC
CDR3aa: CASLGTGGDGYTF
j_gene: TRBJ1-2
abundance: NA
d_gene: TRBD1
v_gene: TRBV7-2

CDR3nt: TGCGCCAGCAGCTTAACAGGGATCACTGAAGCTTTCTTT
CDR3aa: CASSLTGITEAFF
j_gene: TRBJ1-1
abundance: once
d_gene: NA
v_gene: TRBV5-1

CDR3nt: TGTGCCAGTGATAATAGGGGGTGGCCTGAAGCTTTCTTT
CDR3aa: CASDNRGWPEAFF
j_gene: TRBJ1-1
abundance: NA
d_gene: NA
v_gene: TRBV6-5

CDR3nt: TGTGCCAGCGGAAAACAGGGGGCCCAAACTGAAGCTTTCTTT
CDR3aa: CASGKQGAQTEAFF
j_gene: TRBJ1-1
abundance: NA
d_gene: TRBD1
v_gene: TRBV6-5

CDR3nt: TGCGCCAGCAGCGGGGAGGCATATTCAGCCTATGGCTACACCTTC
CDR3aa: CASSGEAYSAYGYTF
j_gene: TRBJ1-2
abundance: NA
d_gene: NA
v_gene: TRBV4-1

CDR3nt: TGTGCCTGGAATCCCGGGACAGGGCGTGGAAACACCATATATTTT
CDR3aa: CAWNPGTGRGNTIYF
j_gene: TRBJ1-3
abundance: NA
d_gene: TRBD1
v_gene: TRBV30

CDR3nt: TGTGCCATCTCCGACAGGCCCGGTCTTTCGGAAGCTTTCTTT
CDR3aa: CAISDRPGLSEAFF
j_gene: TRBJ1-1
abundance: NA
d_gene: NA
v_gene: TRBV11-2

CDR3nt: TGTGCCAGCAGTGTCCTCGGGAACTATGGCTACACCTTC
CDR3aa: CASSVLGNYGYTF
j_gene: TRBJ1-2
abundance: NA
d_gene: NA
v_gene: TRBV27

CDR3nt: TGTGCCAGCAGTACCAGAAATTACACAGGGTTTTACTTCAGGGGCGACGAGCAGTACTTC
CDR3aa: CASSTRNYTGFYFRGDEQYF
j_gene: TRBJ2-7
abundance: NA
d_gene: NA
v_gene: TRBV6-2/TRBV6-3

CDR3nt: TGTGCCAGCAAGGGGGACCTCCTCTCTGGAAACACCATATATTTT
CDR3aa: CASKGDLLSGNTIYF
j_gene: TRBJ1-3
abundance: NA
d_gene: NA
v_gene: TRBV28